This T cell receptor beta chain was sequenced for a study of blood T cell repertoires in COVID-19. Study summary: Material from acute and convalescent COVID-19 was sourced from the United States, Italy and Spain. T cells, B-cell-depleted T cells, or PBMCs provided the cDNA or gDNA that served as material.

Per the study methods: How many nucleated cells were present was estimated from reference gene primer amplification. Generated by immunoSEQ multiplex PCR, the TCRdb table keeps only in-frame clones and is missing some. From that table come the V and J calls and clone size; the DNA was used to work out D and trimming. The sample consists of about 140,000 clones, roughly 85% of them appearing once. The CDR3 is 12 amino acids. V was cut by 7 bases and J by 8 bases, with 12 bases left in between. Germline CDR1 reads LGHDT; CDR2 reads YNNKEL (reference sequence). The chain couples TRBV3-1 (or the pseudogene TRBV3-2) to TRBJ2-1; tentatively, D is TRBD2 (5 bases). This sequence was found in a human donor in a cohort sampled during active COVID-19. The source material was peripheral blood. The CDR3 DNA follows: TGTGCCAGCACCGGATTGGACTATGAGCAGTTCTTC. Its translation is CASTGLDYEQFF.